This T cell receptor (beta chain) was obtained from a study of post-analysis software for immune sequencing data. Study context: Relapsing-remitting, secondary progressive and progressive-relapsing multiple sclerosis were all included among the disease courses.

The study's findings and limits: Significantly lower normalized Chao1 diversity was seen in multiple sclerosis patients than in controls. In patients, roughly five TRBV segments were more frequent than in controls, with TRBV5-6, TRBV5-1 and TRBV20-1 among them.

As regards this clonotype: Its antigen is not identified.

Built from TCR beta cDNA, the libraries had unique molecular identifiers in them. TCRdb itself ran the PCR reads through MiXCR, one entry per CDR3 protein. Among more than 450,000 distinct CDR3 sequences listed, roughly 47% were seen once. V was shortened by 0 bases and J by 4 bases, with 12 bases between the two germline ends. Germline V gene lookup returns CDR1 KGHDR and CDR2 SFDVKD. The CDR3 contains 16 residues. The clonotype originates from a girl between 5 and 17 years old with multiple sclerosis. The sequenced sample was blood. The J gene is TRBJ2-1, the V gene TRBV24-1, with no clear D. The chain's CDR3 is CATSDLVHAGYNEQFF. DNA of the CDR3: TGTGCCACCAGTGATTTGGTACACGCCGGGTACAATGAGCAGTTCTTC.